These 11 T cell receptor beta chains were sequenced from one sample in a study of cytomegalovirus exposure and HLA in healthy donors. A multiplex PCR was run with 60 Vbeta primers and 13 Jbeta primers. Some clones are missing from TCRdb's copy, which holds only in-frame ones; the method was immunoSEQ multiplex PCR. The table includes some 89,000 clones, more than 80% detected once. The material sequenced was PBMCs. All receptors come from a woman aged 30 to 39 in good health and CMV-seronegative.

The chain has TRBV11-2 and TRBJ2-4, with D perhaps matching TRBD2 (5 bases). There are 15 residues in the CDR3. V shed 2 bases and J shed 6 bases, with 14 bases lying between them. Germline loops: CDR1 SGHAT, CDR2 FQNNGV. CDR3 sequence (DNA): TGTGCCAGCAGCTTACTAAGGGAGTCGGCAAACATTCAGTACTTC. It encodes CASSLLRESANIQYF. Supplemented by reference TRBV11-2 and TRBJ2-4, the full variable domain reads EAGVAQSPRYKIIEKRQSVAFWCNPISGHATLYWYQQILGQGPKLLIQFQNNGVVDDSQLPKDRFSAERLKGVDSTLKIQPAKLEDSAVYLCASSLLRESANIQYFGAGTRLSVL.

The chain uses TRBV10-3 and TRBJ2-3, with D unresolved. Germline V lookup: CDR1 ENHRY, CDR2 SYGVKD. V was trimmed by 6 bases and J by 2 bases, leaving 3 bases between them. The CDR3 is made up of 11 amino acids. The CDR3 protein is CAISSTDTQYF. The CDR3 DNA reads TGTGCCATCAGCTCCACAGATACGCAGTATTTT.

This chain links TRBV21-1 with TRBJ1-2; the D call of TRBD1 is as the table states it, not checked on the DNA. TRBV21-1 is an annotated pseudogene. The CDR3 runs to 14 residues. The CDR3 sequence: CASSSGKQGYGYTF. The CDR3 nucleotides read TGTGCCAGCAGCTCAGGGAAGCAGGGCTATGGCTACACCTTC.

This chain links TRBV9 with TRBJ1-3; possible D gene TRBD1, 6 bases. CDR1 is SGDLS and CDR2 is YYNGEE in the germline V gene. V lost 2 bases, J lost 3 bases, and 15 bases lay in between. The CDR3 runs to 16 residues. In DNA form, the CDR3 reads TGTGCCAGCAGCGTCGCAAGTGTGGACAGTGGAAACACCATATATTTT. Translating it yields CASSVASVDSGNTIYF.

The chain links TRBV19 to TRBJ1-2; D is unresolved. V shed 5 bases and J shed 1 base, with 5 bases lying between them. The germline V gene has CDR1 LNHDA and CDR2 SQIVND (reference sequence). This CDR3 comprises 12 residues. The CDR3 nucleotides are TGTGCCAGTAGTCCGGGTAACTATGGCTACACCTTC. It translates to CASSPGNYGYTF.

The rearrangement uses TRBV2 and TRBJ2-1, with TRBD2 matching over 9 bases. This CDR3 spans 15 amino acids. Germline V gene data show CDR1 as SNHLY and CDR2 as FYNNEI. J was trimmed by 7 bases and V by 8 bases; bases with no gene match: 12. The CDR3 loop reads CASPRGSGRSNEQFF. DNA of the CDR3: TGTGCCAGCCCCAGAGGTAGCGGGAGAAGTAATGAGCAGTTCTTC.

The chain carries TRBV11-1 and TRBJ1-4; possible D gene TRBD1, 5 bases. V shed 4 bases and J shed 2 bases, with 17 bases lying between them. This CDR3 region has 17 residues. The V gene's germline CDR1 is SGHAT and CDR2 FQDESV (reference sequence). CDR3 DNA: TGTGCCAGCAGCTATCCGCGGCGGGGCGTCACTAATGAAAAACTGTTTTTT. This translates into CASSYPRRGVTNEKLFF.

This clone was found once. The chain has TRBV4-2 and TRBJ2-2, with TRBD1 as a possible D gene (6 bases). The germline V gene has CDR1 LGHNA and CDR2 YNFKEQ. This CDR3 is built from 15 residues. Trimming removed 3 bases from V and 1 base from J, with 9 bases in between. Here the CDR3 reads CASSHPGQNTGELFF. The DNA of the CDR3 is TGTGCCAGCAGCCACCCGGGACAGAACACCGGGGAGCTGTTTTTT.

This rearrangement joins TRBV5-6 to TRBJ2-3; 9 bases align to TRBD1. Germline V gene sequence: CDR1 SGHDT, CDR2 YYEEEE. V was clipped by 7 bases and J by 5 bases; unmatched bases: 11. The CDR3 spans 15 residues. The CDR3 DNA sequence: TGTGCCAGCGAGCTGTCGGGACAGGGTCAAGATACGCAGTATTTT. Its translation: CASELSGQGQDTQYF. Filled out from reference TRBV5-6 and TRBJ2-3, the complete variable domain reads DAGVTQSPTHLIKTRGQQVTLRCSPKSGHDTVSWYQQALGQGPQFIFQYYEEEERQRGNFPDRFSGHQFPNYSSELNVNALLLGDSALYLCASELSGQGQDTQYFGPGTRLTVL.

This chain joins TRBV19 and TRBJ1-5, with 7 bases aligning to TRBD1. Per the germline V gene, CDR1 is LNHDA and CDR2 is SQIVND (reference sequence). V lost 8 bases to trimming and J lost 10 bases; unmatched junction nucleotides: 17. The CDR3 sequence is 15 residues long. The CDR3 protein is CASSQGEDRRYPQHF. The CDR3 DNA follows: TGTGCCAGTTCCCAGGGAGAGGACAGGAGGTACCCCCAGCATTTT.

Here the CDR3 DNA reads TGTGCCAGCAGGGGGCGGATGGCTGAAGCTTTCTTT. Its protein product is CASRGRMAEAFF. J is TRBJ1-1 and V is TRBV6-1; D might be TRBD1 (5 bases). Germline CDR1 reads MNHNS; CDR2 reads SASEGT. There are 12 residues in the CDR3. V was pared by 6 bases and J by 6 bases, with 11 bases between.